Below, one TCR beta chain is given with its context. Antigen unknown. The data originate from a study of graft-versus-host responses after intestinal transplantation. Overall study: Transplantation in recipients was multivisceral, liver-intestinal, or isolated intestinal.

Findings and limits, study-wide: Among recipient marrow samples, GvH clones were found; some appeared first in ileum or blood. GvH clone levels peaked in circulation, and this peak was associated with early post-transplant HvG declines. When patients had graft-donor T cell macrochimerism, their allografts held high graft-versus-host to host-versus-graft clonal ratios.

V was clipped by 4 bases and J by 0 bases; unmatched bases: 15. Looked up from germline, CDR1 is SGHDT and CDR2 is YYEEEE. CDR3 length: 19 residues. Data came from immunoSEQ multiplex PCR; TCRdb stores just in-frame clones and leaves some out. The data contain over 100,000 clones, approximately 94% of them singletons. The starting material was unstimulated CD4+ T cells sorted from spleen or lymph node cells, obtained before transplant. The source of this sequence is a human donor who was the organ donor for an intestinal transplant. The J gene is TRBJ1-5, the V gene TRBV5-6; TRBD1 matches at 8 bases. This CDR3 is CASSTLQGEVFHSNQPQHF. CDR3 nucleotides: TGTGCCAGCAGCACACTACAGGGGGAAGTATTCCATAGCAATCAGCCCCAGCATTTT.